Shown below are 27 T cell receptor beta chains from a single sample sequenced in a study of shared clonotypes between healthy human individuals. Assay used: immunoSEQ multiplex PCR; TCRdb lists only in-frame clones, some missing. The sample carries about 690,000 clones, about 92% recorded once. Sequenced input: memory CD8+ T cells from PBMCs. This sample's subset: CD45RO+ cells pooled with CCR7-negative TemRA cells. The source of these receptors is a man between 18 and 35 years old in good health. Some clones in this sample may be carry-over from other donors' samples.

V gene TRBV15 combines with J gene TRBJ1-3; unclear D gene. The CDR3 loop spans 12 amino acids. Trimming pared 6 bases from V and 7 bases from J, leaving 10 bases between. The V gene's germline CDR1 is LNHNV and CDR2 YYDKDF (reference sequence). Here the CDR3 DNA reads TGTGCCACCAGGACGATACAGAACACCATATATTTT. Its protein product is CATRTIQNTIYF.

The chain recombines TRBV9 with TRBJ2-3; unclear D gene. The germline V gene encodes CDR1 SGDLS and CDR2 YYNGEE. The CDR3 extends over 13 amino acids. V gave up 0 bases and J gave up 2 bases, with 4 bases separating them. The CDR3 reads CASSVVTTDTQYF. As DNA, the CDR3 is TGTGCCAGCAGCGTAGTCACCACAGATACGCAGTATTTT.

This chain connects TRBV6-1 to TRBJ2-5; 10 bases line up with TRBD2. CDR1 is MNHNS, CDR2 SASEGT, per germline. The CDR3 is 17 residues long. The V segment lost 0 bases and the J segment 5 bases; nucleotides outside the gene matches: 9. The CDR3: CASSEAEASGRWETQYF. Written as DNA, the CDR3 is TGTGCCAGCAGTGAAGCCGAGGCTAGCGGGAGATGGGAGACCCAGTACTTC.

This chain joins TRBV25-1 and TRBJ2-5; perhaps TRBD1 as D (7 bases). CDR3 length: 16 amino acids. The V and J ends lost 11 bases and 0 bases respectively, with 22 bases between them. Per germline, CDR1 MGHDK and CDR2 SYGVNS. The CDR3 sequence is CASPPGDRTHQETQYF. CDR3 coding DNA: TGTGCCTCGCCTCCGGGGGACAGAACTCACCAAGAGACCCAGTACTTC.

This chain uses TRBV27 with TRBJ1-4; 10 nucleotides line up with TRBD1. V shed 5 bases and J 8 bases; nucleotides not matched to a gene: 8. CDR1 and CDR2 from the germline V gene are MNHEY and SMNVEV (reference sequence). The CDR3 is 15 amino acids. The CDR3 loop is CASSLGTGAREKLFF. DNA for the CDR3: TGTGCCAGCAGTCTCGGGACAGGGGCGAGGGAAAAACTGTTTTTT.

J is TRBJ2-5 and V is TRBV27; perhaps TRBD2 as D (5 bases). The J call may be incorrect, as the DNA end agrees better with TRBJ2-7. Germline V gene sequence: CDR1 MNHEY, CDR2 SMNVEV (reference sequence). The CDR3 has 14 amino acids. CDR3 DNA sequence: TGTGCCAGCAGTTTGGTAGGGAGCCTCTACGAGCAGTACTTC. The encoded protein is CASSLVGSLYEQYF.

The chain employs TRBV6-4 and TRBJ1-1; 9 nucleotides line up with TRBD1. This CDR3 is built from 16 residues. The trim removed 5 bases at V and 3 bases at J, leaving 10 bases unmatched. Germline-derived CDR1 and CDR2 are MRHNA and SNTAGT. CDR3 sequence reads: CASSRPRDRDDTEAFF. Written as DNA, the CDR3 is TGTGCCAGCAGTCGTCCGCGGGACAGGGATGACACTGAAGCTTTCTTT.

This rearrangement joins TRBV10-3 to TRBJ2-1, with 10 bases lining up with TRBD1. CDR1 ENHRY and CDR2 SYGVKD come from the germline V gene. J gave up 15 bases and V 6 bases, and 8 bases lay outside the gene matches. The CDR3 runs 12 residues. The CDR3 loop is CAIREPGQGSFF. DNA for the CDR3: TGTGCCATCAGGGAACCGGGACAGGGGTCGTTCTTC.

The V call is TRBV2, the J call TRBJ2-7, with D possibly TRBD1 on 6 matching bases. The CDR3 is 14 residues long. The V end was cut by 3 bases, the J end by 3 bases, with 12 bases between. Germline CDR1 and CDR2: SNHLY and FYNNEI. CDR3 region: CASSEGGRGYEQYF. The CDR3 DNA reads as TGTGCCAGCAGTGAGGGCGGCAGGGGCTACGAGCAGTACTTC. The full variable domain, completed using reference TRBV2 and TRBJ2-7, is EPEVTQTPSHQVTQMGQEVILRCVPISNHLYFYWYRQILGQKVEFLVSFYNNEISEKSEIFDDQFSVERPDGSNFTLKIRSTKLEDSAMYFCASSEGGRGYEQYFGPGTRLTVT.

The chain combines TRBV7-2 with TRBJ2-2; 7 nucleotides align to TRBD1. The trim removed 5 bases at V and 8 bases at J, leaving 20 bases unmatched. In germline, CDR1 is SGHTA, CDR2 FQGNSA. The CDR3 has 18 residues. CDR3 sequence reads: CASSHIVFATGLRGELFF. CDR3 sequence (DNA): TGTGCCAGCAGCCATATCGTGTTTGCGACAGGGCTTAGGGGGGAGCTGTTTTTT. The variable domain in full, completed from reference TRBV7-2 and TRBJ2-2, reads GAGVSQSPSNKVTEKGKDVELRCDPISGHTALYWYRQSLGQGLEFLIYFQGNSAPDKSGLPSDRFSAERTGGSVSTLTIQRTQQEDSAVYLCASSHIVFATGLRGELFFGEGSRLTVL.

With respect to this clone: Additional DNA sequences in this sample encode the identical CDR3. This chain uses TRBV5-1 with TRBJ2-7, with D unresolved. V lost 4 bases, J lost 3 bases, and 8 bases lay in between. There are 12 residues in the CDR3. The germline gives CDR1 SGHRS, CDR2 YFSETQ. The CDR3 nucleotides are TGCGCCAGCAGCCCCACGGGCTACGAGCAGTACTTC. Translating gives CASSPTGYEQYF.

The V gene is TRBV1, the J gene TRBJ1-5; the table assigns TRBD1, which was not confirmed against the DNA. TRBV1 is classified as a pseudogene. CDR3 length equals 15 residues. CDR3: CTSNQAQGAGQPQHF. The DNA for the CDR3 is TGCACCAGCAACCAAGCGCAGGGGGCGGGACAGCCCCAGCATTTT.

The table lists this clone with a count of one. The J gene is TRBJ2-1, the V gene TRBV28; tentative D call: TRBD1 (5 bases). The V gene lost 4 bases and the J gene lost 7 bases, with 20 bases spanning the gap. From germline, CDR1 is MDHEN and CDR2 SYDVKM. This CDR3 is 16 amino acids long. Here the CDR3 reads CASSSNARAHSNEQFF. CDR3 bases: TGTGCCAGCAGTTCAAATGCCAGGGCCCATTCTAATGAGCAGTTCTTC.

The V and J genes are TRBV6-5 and TRBJ2-5; D uncertain. The DNA end favors TRBJ2-7, so the J call may be wrong. CDR3 length: 12 amino acids. CDR1 and CDR2 from the germline V gene are MNHEY and SVGAGI. DNA of the CDR3: TGTGCCAGCAGTTACGGCCCCCACGAGCAGTACTTC. Its translation: CASSYGPHEQYF.

The rearrangement uses TRBV7-8 and TRBJ1-5; 9 bases are shared with TRBD1. Unmatched junction bases numbered 4, after V lost 10 bases and J lost 3 bases. The CDR3 is 13 residues long. The germline CDR1 and CDR2 sequences are SGHVS and FQNEAQ. In DNA form, the CDR3 reads TGTGCCACCGGGGACAGGGACAATCAGCCCCAGCATTTT. This translates into CATGDRDNQPQHF.

The CDR3 sequence: CASSVDSGGWEQFF. CDR3 in DNA: TGTGCCAGCAGCGTAGATTCAGGAGGGTGGGAGCAGTTCTTC. This chain uses TRBV9 with TRBJ2-1, with D tentatively TRBD2 (6 bases). Trimming pared 0 bases from V and 10 bases from J, leaving 14 bases between. CDR1 is SGDLS and CDR2 is YYNGEE in the germline V gene. The length of the CDR3 is 14 residues.

This chain connects TRBV7-9 to TRBJ2-7; D gene uncertain. Deletions cut 5 bases from V and 7 bases from J, with 18 bases between. The germline V gene encodes CDR1 SEHNR and CDR2 FQNEAQ (reference sequence). The CDR3 covers 14 residues. CDR3 region: CASSPIGLIQEQYF. CDR3 sequence (DNA): TGTGCCAGCAGCCCAATCGGGCTAATACAAGAGCAGTACTTC.

V is TRBV4-1 and J is TRBJ1-1; D call uncertain. This CDR3 comprises 17 residues. The V end was cut by 3 bases, the J end by 4 bases, with 21 bases between. Germline lookup yields CDR1 MGHRA and CDR2 YSYEKL. The DNA of the CDR3 is TGCGCCAGCAGCCATCCCACCTTACGGGAGAGGATCACTGAAGCTTTCTTT. Protein: CASSHPTLRERITEAFF.

The chain links TRBV7-3 to TRBJ2-3; weak D call: TRBD1 (5 bases). The CDR3 has 15 residues. The germline V and J ends were trimmed by 2 bases and 3 bases, with 12 bases remaining between them. Germline CDR1 SGHTA, CDR2 FQGTGA. The CDR3 region has the DNA TGTGCCAGCAGCTTAGTAGGGGCTCTTACAGATACGCAGTATTTT. This sequence encodes CASSLVGALTDTQYF. Together with reference TRBV7-3 and TRBJ2-3, the CDR3 gives the full variable domain: GAGVSQTPSNKVTEKGKYVELRCDPISGHTALYWYRQSLGQGPEFLIYFQGTGAADDSGLPNDRFFAVRPEGSVSTLKIQRTERGDSAVYLCASSLVGALTDTQYFGPGTRLTVL.

This chain joins TRBV18 and TRBJ2-1; a weak D match, TRBD2 (6 bases). Germline loops: CDR1 KGHSH, CDR2 LQKENI. The germline V and J ends were trimmed by 0 bases and 0 bases, with 9 bases remaining between them. The CDR3 totals 16 residues. As DNA, the CDR3 is TGTGCCAGCTCACCACCGGCCGGGGGCTCCTACAATGAGCAGTTCTTC. Its protein product is CASSPPAGGSYNEQFF. The variable domain in full, with the rest retrieved from reference TRBV18 and TRBJ2-1, is NAGVMQNPRHLVRRRGQEARLRCSPMKGHSHVYWYRQLPEEGLKFMVYLQKENIIDESGMPKERFSAEFPKEGPSILRIQQVVRGDSAAYFCASSPPAGGSYNEQFFGPGTRLTVL.

The V call is TRBV28, the J call TRBJ1-4; D gene ambiguous. Trimming cost V 1 base and J 8 bases, with 17 bases left between them. In germline, CDR1 is MDHEN, CDR2 SYDVKM. There are 16 residues in the CDR3. In nucleotides, the CDR3 is TGTGCCAGCAGTTTATCGCCCCGAGCAATGAAGGAAAAACTGTTTTTT. Residues: CASSLSPRAMKEKLFF. The variable domain in full, completed from reference TRBV28 and TRBJ1-4, reads DVKVTQSSRYLVKRTGEKVFLECVQDMDHENMFWYRQDPGLGLRLIYFSYDVKMKEKGDIPEGYSVSREKKERFSLILESASTNQTSMYLCASSLSPRAMKEKLFFGSGTQLSVL.

The rearrangement uses TRBV4-2 and TRBJ2-7; the match to TRBD2 covers 10 bases. J lost 4 bases, V lost 3 bases, and 9 bases had no gene match. The CDR3 spans 16 residues. Germline loops: CDR1 LGHNA, CDR2 YNFKEQ. CDR3 loop: CASSHPQREGPYEQYF. CDR3 sequence (DNA): TGTGCCAGCAGCCATCCCCAGCGGGAGGGACCTTACGAGCAGTACTTC.

The rearrangement uses TRBV7-8 and TRBJ1-2; D remains unclear. This CDR3 is 17 amino acids long. The germline V and J ends were trimmed by 2 bases and 6 bases, with 22 bases remaining between them. Germline V gene lookup returns CDR1 SGHVS and CDR2 FQNEAQ. The CDR3 spells CASSLRPALTNGHGYTF. The CDR3 DNA is TGTGCCAGCAGCTTACGCCCCGCCCTTACTAATGGGCATGGCTACACCTTC. Full variable domain (rest looked up from reference TRBV7-8 and TRBJ1-2): GAGVSQSPRYKVAKRGQDVALRCDPISGHVSLFWYQQALGQGPEFLTYFQNEAQLDKSGLPSDRFFAERPEGSVSTLKIQRTQQEDSAVYLCASSLRPALTNGHGYTFGSGTRLTVV.

This clone was picked up one time. This sequence joins TRBV4-1 and TRBJ2-2, with TRBD1 identical over 7 bases. CDR3 length equals 18 residues. Trimming removed 2 bases from V and 5 bases from J; junction bases left unmatched: 14. The germline V gene encodes CDR1 MGHRA and CDR2 YSYEKL. The CDR3, as DNA: TGCGCCAGCAGCCAATTGACAGGGTCGGGACGCGGTACCGGGGAGCTGTTTTTT. This encodes CASSQLTGSGRGTGELFF.

For the CDR3, the DNA is TGCGCCAGCAGCTACAACCCCCCGGGGTGGGCAGTCGCCCTCTCTGGGGCCAACGTCCTGACTTTC. The encoded protein is CASSYNPPGWAVALSGANVLTF. J is TRBJ2-6 and V is TRBV4-1, with D perhaps matching TRBD2 (5 bases). The CDR3 spans 22 residues. Germline CDR1 is MGHRA and CDR2 is YSYEKL. Trimming shortened V by 5 bases and J by 0 bases, and 29 bases separated the two germline ends.

The genes are TRBV23-1 and TRBJ2-7; 7 bases are a match to TRBD1. TRBV23-1 is classed as an ORF, of uncertain function. CDR3 length equals 15 residues. Trimming took 4 bases from V and 2 from J; bases not matched to a gene: 8. The CDR3 loop is CASSLTDDRAYEQYF. As DNA, the CDR3 is TGCGCCAGCAGTCTGACGGATGACAGGGCCTACGAGCAGTACTTC.

The CDR3 is CASSKDLGTFRQETQYF. For the CDR3, the DNA is TGTGCCAGCAGCAAAGATCTGGGTACATTCCGCCAAGAGACCCAGTACTTC. The chain is built from TRBV21-1 and TRBJ2-5. TRBV21-1 is an annotated pseudogene. This CDR3 comprises 17 residues.